The clone carrying this T cell receptor beta chain was counted ten times or more. The entry originates in a study of neurological immune-mediated disorders. The CDR3 extends over 13 amino acids. Trimming shortened V by 4 bases and J by 3 bases, and 11 bases separated the two germline ends. Germline lookup yields CDR1 SGHRS and CDR2 YFSETQ. With 10-nucleotide random UMIs included, cDNA was synthesized by 5'RACE. TCRdb processed the 5' RACE reads anew with MiXCR; each CDR3 protein has one entry. The sample has 75,000 to 80,000 distinct CDR3 sequences; about 5% are singletons. This sequence joins TRBV5-1 and TRBJ2-7; D tentatively fits TRBD1 or TRBD2 (5 bases each). Material: PBMCs. The origin of this receptor is a woman aged 25 to 45 with multiple sclerosis. For the CDR3, the DNA is TGCGCCAGCAGCCTACTAGGGGACTACGAGCAGTACTTC. Its protein product is CASSLLGDYEQYF.